The sequence of this T cell receptor beta chain was determined in a study of blood T cells in healthy people across ages. Study conclusions and caveats: Because donor CMV status was unknown, expanded clonotype changes were possibly confounded.

With a J-beta primer mix and a sample-barcoded 5' primer, a second PCR ran roughly 6 to 11 cycles. Unique molecular identifiers of 12 random nucleotides labeled each cDNA. TCRdb analysed the 5' RACE reads with MiXCR anew, one entry per CDR3 protein. The sample comprises about 930,000 distinct CDR3 sequences, 25% to 30% of which are singletons, and approximately 10% rests with the top ten. CDR1 and CDR2 (germline): LNHNV, YYDKDF (reference sequence). The CDR3 totals 17 residues. The V and J ends lost 4 bases and 4 bases, in that order; junction bases with no gene match: 12. This clonotype was found a few times. What it binds is not known. Each sample had at least 6 million PBMCs isolated. These data are also associated with another study on T cells of mothers and their children.

The TCR was taken from a woman aged 35 to 49 in good health. Material for sequencing was blood. The rearrangement uses TRBV15 and TRBJ1-5, with 8 bases identical to TRBD1. Here the CDR3 reads CATSKDFGTGSNQPQHF. The CDR3 bases are TGTGCCACCAGCAAGGATTTCGGGACAGGTAGTAATCAGCCCCAGCATTTT. Based on the CDR3 plus reference TRBV15 and TRBJ1-5, the full variable domain is DAMVIQNPRYQVTQFGKPVTLSCSQTLNHNVMYWYQQKSSQAPKLLFHYYDKDFNNEADTPDNFQSRRPNTSFCFLDIRSPGLGDTAMYLCATSKDFGTGSNQPQHFGDGTRLSIL.